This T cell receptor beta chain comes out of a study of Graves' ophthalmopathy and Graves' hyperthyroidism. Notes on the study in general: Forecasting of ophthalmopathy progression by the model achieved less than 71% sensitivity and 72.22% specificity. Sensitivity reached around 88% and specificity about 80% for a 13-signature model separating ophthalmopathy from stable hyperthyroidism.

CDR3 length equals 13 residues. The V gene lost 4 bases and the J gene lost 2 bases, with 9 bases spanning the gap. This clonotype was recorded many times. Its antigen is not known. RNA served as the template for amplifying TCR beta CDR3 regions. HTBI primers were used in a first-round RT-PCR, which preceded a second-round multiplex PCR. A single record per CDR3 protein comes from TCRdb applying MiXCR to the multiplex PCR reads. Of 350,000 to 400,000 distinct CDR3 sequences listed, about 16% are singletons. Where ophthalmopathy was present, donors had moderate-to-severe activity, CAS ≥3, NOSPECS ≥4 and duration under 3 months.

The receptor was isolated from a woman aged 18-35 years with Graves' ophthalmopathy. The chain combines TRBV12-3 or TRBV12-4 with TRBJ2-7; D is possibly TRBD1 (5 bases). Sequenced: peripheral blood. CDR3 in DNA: TGTGCCAGCAGTTCAGGGAACGCCTACGAGCAGTACTTC. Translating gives CASSSGNAYEQYF.